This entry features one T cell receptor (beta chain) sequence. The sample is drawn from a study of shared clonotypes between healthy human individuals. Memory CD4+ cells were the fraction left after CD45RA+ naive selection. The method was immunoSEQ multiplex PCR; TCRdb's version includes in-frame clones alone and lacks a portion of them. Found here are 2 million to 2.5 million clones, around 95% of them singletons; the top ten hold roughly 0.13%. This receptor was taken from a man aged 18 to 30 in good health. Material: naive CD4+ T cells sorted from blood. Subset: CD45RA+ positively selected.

CDR3 in amino acids: CAWSFKAGGETQYF. CDR3 nucleotides: TGTGCCTGGAGTTTCAAGGCGGGGGGTGAGACCCAGTACTTC. The chain joins TRBV30 to TRBJ2-5, with TRBD2 matching over 8 bases. Unmatched junction bases numbered 7, after V lost 2 bases and J lost 5 bases. CDR3 length: 14 amino acids. Germline CDR1 GTSNPN, CDR2 SVGIG (reference sequence).